The next 21 T cell receptor beta chains were all read from a single sample in a study of cytomegalovirus exposure and HLA in healthy donors. The PCR employed 60 Vbeta primers together with 13 Jbeta primers. Sequenced by immunoSEQ multiplex PCR; TCRdb stores in-frame clones only, minus some. The sample includes more than 95,000 clones. Sequenced: PBMCs. All receptors come from a man aged 30 to 45 in good health and CMV-seronegative.

CDR3 loop: CASRRDSSSYEQYF. The CDR3 DNA sequence: TGTGCCAGCAGGAGGGACTCAAGCTCCTACGAGCAGTACTTC. The V gene is TRBV6-6, the J gene TRBJ2-7, with D possibly matching TRBD2 (6 bases). The CDR3 has 14 amino acids. CDR1 is MNHNY and CDR2 is SVGAGI in the germline V gene (reference sequence). V lost 6 bases to trimming and J lost 0 bases, with 12 bases between them.

The chain is built from TRBV6-1 and TRBJ2-7, with 8 bases that match TRBD1. This CDR3 is built from 15 residues. The junction had 11 bases not matched to a gene; V was cut back by 6 bases and J by 4 bases. Germline V gene data show CDR1 as MNHNS and CDR2 as SASEGT. The CDR3 spells CASRGWDRRYYEQYF. CDR3 bases: TGTGCCAGCAGAGGATGGGACAGGAGGTATTACGAGCAGTACTTC.

The rearrangement links TRBV28 to TRBJ2-7; TRBD2 aligns across 16 bases. The length of the CDR3 is 16 residues. V dropped 2 bases and J dropped 5; count of bases not matched to a gene: 3. CDR1 is MDHEN and CDR2 is SYDVKM in the germline V gene. CDR3 region: CASSLPGLAGGDEQYF. DNA of the CDR3: TGTGCCAGCAGTTTACCGGGACTAGCGGGAGGGGACGAGCAGTACTTC.

V usage is TRBV7-9 and J usage is TRBJ2-2; possibly TRBD2 for D (5 bases). CDR1 and CDR2 (germline): SEHNR, FQNEAQ (reference sequence). This CDR3 is 15 amino acids long. V shed 8 bases and J shed 0 bases, with 13 bases lying between them. This CDR3 is CASVRALTNTGELFF. The CDR3 nucleotides read TGTGCCAGCGTGAGGGCGCTTACGAACACCGGGGAGCTGTTTTTT.

The V and J genes are TRBV28 and TRBJ2-7; 15 positions match TRBD2. The germline gives CDR1 MDHEN, CDR2 SYDVKM. V lost 5 bases to trimming and J lost 3 bases; unmatched junction nucleotides: 2. The CDR3 extends over 15 amino acids. The CDR3, as DNA: TGTGCCAGCAGTGGACTAGCGGGAGGGGGCTACGAGCAGTACTTC. It is translated as CASSGLAGGGYEQYF. The variable domain in full, completed from reference TRBV28 and TRBJ2-7, reads DVKVTQSSRYLVKRTGEKVFLECVQDMDHENMFWYRQDPGLGLRLIYFSYDVKMKEKGDIPEGYSVSREKKERFSLILESASTNQTSMYLCASSGLAGGGYEQYFGPGTRLTVT.

The genes are TRBV10-3 and TRBJ2-7, with 9 bases aligning to TRBD2. Germline CDR1 is ENHRY and CDR2 is SYGVKD. This CDR3 region has 14 residues. The V and J ends lost 4 bases and 5 bases, in that order; junction bases with no gene match: 6. In DNA, the CDR3 is TGTGCCATCAGTGGGCTCGGACTAGCGAACGAGCAGTACTTC. It encodes CAISGLGLANEQYF.

The CDR3 region has the DNA TGTGCCAGCAGCTCGGACAGGGGGGACTATGGCTACACCTTC. Translation: CASSSDRGDYGYTF. The chain recombines TRBV7-9 with TRBJ1-2, with 10 bases aligning to TRBD1. CDR1 and CDR2 from the germline V gene are SEHNR and FQNEAQ (reference sequence). The junction had 2 bases not matched to a gene; V was cut back by 4 bases and J by 3 bases. This CDR3 comprises 14 residues.

This chain links TRBV29-1 with TRBJ2-5; the match to TRBD1 covers 7 bases. Germline CDR1 is SQVTM and CDR2 is ANQGSEA. The CDR3 length is 12 residues. V shed 7 bases, J shed 5 bases, and the junction held 7 bases outside the gene matches. The DNA of the CDR3 is TGCAGCGCCCGACAGGGTGAGGAGACCCAGTACTTC. Amino acids: CSARQGEETQYF.

This chain uses TRBV27 with TRBJ2-6; maybe TRBD1 (6 bases). The V gene's germline CDR1 is MNHEY and CDR2 SMNVEV (reference sequence). Trimming removed 6 bases from V and 4 bases from J, with 19 bases in between. The CDR3 covers 17 residues. The CDR3 spells CASSRTDEAKGANVLTF. The CDR3 coding sequence is TGTGCCAGCAGCCGGACAGATGAAGCCAAGGGGGCCAACGTCCTGACTTTC.

The rearrangement links TRBV5-1 to TRBJ2-7, with D uncertain. Germline V gives CDR1 SGHRS, CDR2 YFSETQ. V was trimmed by 0 bases and J by 4 bases, leaving 8 bases between them. This CDR3 contains 13 residues. The CDR3 DNA sequence: TGCGCCAGCAGCTTGGCCCCCGGGTACGAGCAGTACTTC. Protein: CASSLAPGYEQYF.

V usage is TRBV5-1 and J usage is TRBJ2-7; 9 bases fit TRBD2. V shed 0 bases, J shed 4 bases, and the junction held 5 bases outside the gene matches. Germline V gene data show CDR1 as SGHRS and CDR2 as YFSETQ. The CDR3 is 15 amino acids. The DNA of the CDR3 is TGCGCCAGCAGCTTGGGGACTAGCGCATTGTACGAGCAGTACTTC. Its protein product is CASSLGTSALYEQYF. Full variable domain (missing parts from reference TRBV5-1 and TRBJ2-7): KAGVTQTPRYLIKTRGQQVTLSCSPISGHRSVSWYQQTPGQGLQFLFEYFSETQRNKGNFPGRFSGRQFSNSRSEMNVSTLELGDSALYLCASSLGTSALYEQYFGPGTRLTVT.

The rearrangement links TRBV7-6 to TRBJ2-2; D perhaps matches TRBD1 (5 bases). V lost 6 bases, J lost 3 bases, and 14 bases lay in between. The CDR3 is 15 amino acids. Looked up from germline, CDR1 is SGHVS and CDR2 is FNYEAQ. This CDR3 reads CASRTVVGDTGELFF. CDR3 in DNA: TGTGCCAGCAGAACGGTTGTAGGGGACACCGGGGAGCTGTTTTTT.

V and J are TRBV30 and TRBJ1-1; TRBD1 matches 10 bases. Germline assignment: CDR1 GTSNPN and CDR2 SVGIG (reference sequence). The CDR3 has 13 residues. Trimming took 3 bases from V and 7 from J; bases not matched to a gene: 5. The CDR3 loop is CAWREGQGGEAFF. The CDR3 DNA reads as TGTGCCTGGAGAGAAGGACAGGGGGGTGAAGCTTTCTTT.

The J gene is TRBJ2-1, the V gene TRBV19, with 11 positions matching TRBD2. The CDR3 is 15 residues long. V lost 7 bases to trimming and J lost 4 bases; unmatched junction nucleotides: 6. The germline gives CDR1 LNHDA, CDR2 SQIVND (reference sequence). CDR3 nucleotides: TGTGCCAGTACCCTGGGGACTAGCGGATACAATGAGCAGTTCTTC. This encodes CASTLGTSGYNEQFF.

V usage is TRBV7-9 and J usage is TRBJ1-1, with TRBD1 as a possible D gene (5 bases). The CDR3 is 14 residues long. V lost 1 base and J lost 1, with 7 bases in between. Germline values: CDR1 SEHNR, CDR2 FQNEAQ (reference sequence). The CDR3: CASSLVDRNTEAFF. The CDR3 coding sequence is TGTGCCAGCAGCTTAGTTGACAGGAACACTGAAGCTTTCTTT.

J is TRBJ2-5 and V is TRBV10-3; a weak D match, TRBD2 (6 bases). The germline CDR1 and CDR2 sequences are ENHRY and SYGVKD. The CDR3 loop spans 12 amino acids. The V and J ends lost 10 bases and 4 bases respectively, with 13 bases between them. The CDR3 DNA sequence: TGTGCCACGAGGTTGGGAGGAGAGACCCAGTACTTC. This gives the protein CATRLGGETQYF.

The J gene is TRBJ2-2, the V gene TRBV7-9; TRBD2 aligns across 7 bases. Trimming at V came to 4 bases and at J to 5 bases, leaving 10 bases not matched to a gene. This CDR3 has 16 amino acids. Germline loops: CDR1 SEHNR, CDR2 FQNEAQ (reference sequence). For the CDR3, the DNA is TGTGCCAGCAGCTCTCTAGAGGGAGGGAGAACCGGGGAGCTGTTTTTT. Translation: CASSSLEGGRTGELFF.

V gene TRBV19 combines with J gene TRBJ2-7; 10 nucleotides agree with TRBD2. The germline CDR1 and CDR2 sequences are LNHDA and SQIVND (reference sequence). Unmatched junction bases numbered 5, after V lost 1 base and J lost 5 bases. This CDR3 has 15 amino acids. The CDR3 DNA reads as TGTGCCAGTAGTATAGCGGCTAGCGGGAGAAACGAGCAGTACTTC. Its protein is CASSIAASGRNEQYF.

The CDR3 reads CASQQGNYGYTF. CDR3 in DNA: TGTGCCAGTCAGCAGGGCAACTATGGCTACACCTTC. The chain employs TRBV28 and TRBJ1-2; the D gene is possibly TRBD1 (5 bases). This CDR3 is 12 amino acids long. Germline V gene data show CDR1 as MDHEN and CDR2 as SYDVKM. Trimming took 9 bases from V and 2 from J, leaving 10 bases between them.

V gene TRBV2 combines with J gene TRBJ1-1, with D maybe TRBD1 (5 bases). The CDR3 contains 15 residues. Trimming left V 1 base short and J 0 bases short, with 9 bases between. CDR1 SNHLY and CDR2 FYNNEI come from the germline V gene. CDR3 sequence (DNA): TGTGCCAGCAGTGAAGATCAGGGCATGAACACTGAAGCTTTCTTT. This encodes CASSEDQGMNTEAFF.

This chain uses TRBV9 with TRBJ1-2; D is unclear. Trimming cost V 3 bases and J 1 base, with 10 bases left between them. Germline CDR1 SGDLS, CDR2 YYNGEE. The CDR3 is 14 residues long. The CDR3 DNA follows: TGTGCCAGCAGCGCTACAGATTATAACTATGGCTACACCTTC. It specifies CASSATDYNYGYTF.